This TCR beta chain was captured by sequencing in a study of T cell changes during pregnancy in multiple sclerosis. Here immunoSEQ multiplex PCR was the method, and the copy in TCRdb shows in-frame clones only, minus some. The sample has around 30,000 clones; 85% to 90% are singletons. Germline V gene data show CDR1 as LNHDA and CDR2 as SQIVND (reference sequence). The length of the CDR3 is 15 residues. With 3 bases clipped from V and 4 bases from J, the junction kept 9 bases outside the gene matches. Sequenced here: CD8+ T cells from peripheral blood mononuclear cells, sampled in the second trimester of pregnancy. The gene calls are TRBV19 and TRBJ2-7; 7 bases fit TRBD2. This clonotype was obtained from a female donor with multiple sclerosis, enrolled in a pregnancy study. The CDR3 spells CASSIKRTRVYEQYF. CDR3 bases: TGTGCCAGTAGTATTAAAAGGACTAGGGTGTACGAGCAGTACTTC.